The rows below give T cell receptor beta chains drawn from one sample of a study of cytomegalovirus exposure and HLA in healthy donors. Repertoires were generated with immunoSEQ multiplex PCR, while TCRdb's copy carries only in-frame clones and drops some. The sample has some 150,000 clones, more than 70% seen once; the top ten hold 2% to 3%. Material for sequencing was PBMCs. The receptors come from a man aged 50 to 60 in good health and CMV-seronegative. Both conserved end residues are part of each CDR3. The order of the fields is V gene, D gene, clone size, J gene, CDR3 protein, CDR3 DNA. The D gene is left open where the match is weak. Rows give clone size only sometimes, using once, few, many, or a class for an expanded clone.

V: TRBV7-8; D: NA; size: NA; J: TRBJ1-2; CDR3: CASSLGKLTNGYTF; DNA: TGTGCCAGCAGCTTAGGGAAGCTAACTAATGGCTACACCTTC
V: TRBV5-1; D: NA; size: NA; J: TRBJ1-2; CDR3: CASSFSQDGYTF; DNA: TGCGCCAGCAGCTTTAGTCAGGATGGCTACACCTTC
V: TRBV27; D: TRBD2; size: few; J: TRBJ2-7; CDR3: CASSPTSVLREQYF; DNA: TGTGCCAGCAGTCCGACTAGCGTGCTGAGGGAGCAGTACTTC
V: TRBV6-6; D: NA; size: NA; J: TRBJ2-7; CDR3: CASTAGSYEQYF; DNA: TGTGCCAGCACGGCGGGAAGCTACGAGCAGTACTTC
V: TRBV11-2; D: NA; size: NA; J: TRBJ1-1; CDR3: CASSSEVRTEAFF; DNA: TGTGCCAGCAGCTCGGAGGTTCGTACTGAAGCTTTCTTT
V: TRBV11-1; D: TRBD2; size: once; J: TRBJ2-3; CDR3: CASSRTSITDTQYF; DNA: TGTGCCAGCAGTCGGACTAGCATAACAGATACGCAGTATTTT
V: TRBV18; D: NA; size: NA; J: TRBJ2-5; CDR3: CASSPPRGGETQYF; DNA: TGTGCCAGCTCACCACCGCGCGGTGGGGAGACCCAGTACTTC
V: TRBV10-2; D: NA; size: NA; J: TRBJ1-4; CDR3: CASQIATNEKLFF; DNA: TGCGCCAGCCAGATCGCAACTAATGAAAAACTGTTTTTT
V: TRBV4-1; D: TRBD1; size: NA; J: TRBJ2-7; CDR3: CASSHGPGQGRVEQYF; DNA: TGCGCCAGCAGCCACGGACCGGGACAGGGGAGAGTCGAGCAGTACTTC
V: TRBV5-6; D: NA; size: NA; J: TRBJ1-1; CDR3: CASSIRQWVSEAFF; DNA: TGTGCCAGCAGCATCAGACAGTGGGTGTCTGAAGCTTTCTTT
V: TRBV7-9; D: TRBD1; size: NA; J: TRBJ2-7; CDR3: CASSGDGGQGYEQYF; DNA: TGTGCCAGCAGCGGGGACGGGGGACAGGGCTACGAGCAGTACTTC
V: TRBV7-8; D: TRBD1; size: NA; J: TRBJ2-7; CDR3: CASSRGQGKAYEQYF; DNA: TGTGCCAGCAGCAGGGGACAGGGGAAGGCCTACGAGCAGTACTTC
V: TRBV10-3; D: TRBD2; size: NA; J: TRBJ2-5; CDR3: CAISDFASGTQETQYF; DNA: TGTGCCATCAGTGATTTTGCTAGCGGGACCCAAGAGACCCAGTACTTC
V: TRBV19; D: TRBD1; size: NA; J: TRBJ1-4; CDR3: CASTPFRGTGGEKLFF; DNA: TGTGCCAGTACCCCCTTCCGGGGGACAGGGGGAGAAAAACTGTTTTTT
V: TRBV2; D: NA; size: NA; J: TRBJ1-1; CDR3: CASNQKEGQTEAFF; DNA: TGTGCCAGCAATCAAAAAGAAGGACAGACTGAAGCTTTCTTT
V: TRBV6-5; D: NA; size: NA; J: TRBJ1-2; CDR3: CASSPGQGRGYGYTF; DNA: TGTGCCAGCAGCCCCGGTCAGGGAAGGGGCTATGGCTACACCTTC
V: TRBV6-1; D: NA; size: NA; J: TRBJ2-7; CDR3: CASWADTYEQYF; DNA: TGTGCCAGCTGGGCCGACACCTACGAGCAGTACTTC
V: TRBV28; D: NA; size: NA; J: TRBJ2-5; CDR3: CAGSWGPGAETQYF; DNA: TGTGCCGGCAGTTGGGGGCCAGGGGCAGAGACCCAGTACTTC
V: TRBV5-1; D: NA; size: NA; J: TRBJ2-2; CDR3: CASSLAVQTTNTGELFF; DNA: TGCGCCAGCAGCTTGGCCGTACAGACTACGAACACCGGGGAGCTGTTTTTT
V: TRBV5-6; D: TRBD1; size: NA; J: TRBJ2-3; CDR3: CASRSSGQGSTDTQYF; DNA: TGTGCCAGCAGATCCTCGGGACAGGGTAGCACAGATACGCAGTATTTT
V: TRBV2; D: TRBD1; size: NA; J: TRBJ1-2; CDR3: CASSEGTGLDYGYTF; DNA: TGTGCCAGCAGTGAAGGGACAGGGCTCGACTATGGCTACACCTTC
V: TRBV4-1; D: NA; size: NA; J: TRBJ1-2; CDR3: CASSQEQDTNYGYTF; DNA: TGCGCCAGCAGCCAAGAACAGGACACTAACTATGGCTACACCTTC
V: TRBV5-3; D: TRBD2; size: NA; J: TRBJ2-2; CDR3: CARSRTRNTGELFF; DNA: TGTGCCAGAAGCAGGACTAGGAACACCGGGGAGCTGTTTTTT
V: TRBV9; D: TRBD2; size: NA; J: TRBJ2-3; CDR3: CASSVGLAGGASGQYF; DNA: TGTGCCAGCAGCGTAGGACTAGCGGGGGGAGCCTCCGGGCAGTATTTT
V: TRBV7-2; D: TRBD2; size: NA; J: TRBJ2-3; CDR3: CASRISGRPLGDTQYF; DNA: TGTGCCAGCAGAATTAGCGGGAGGCCCTTGGGAGATACGCAGTATTTT
V: TRBV27; D: NA; size: NA; J: TRBJ1-1; CDR3: CASSLMGAGGRTEAFF; DNA: TGTGCCAGCAGTTTGATGGGAGCGGGGGGCAGGACTGAAGCTTTCTTT
V: TRBV30; D: TRBD2; size: NA; J: TRBJ2-7; CDR3: CAWSALLAGRSYEQYF; DNA: TGTGCCTGGAGCGCTCTACTAGCGGGTCGGTCCTACGAGCAGTACTTC
V: TRBV7-9; D: NA; size: NA; J: TRBJ1-4; CDR3: CASRKAGNEKLFF; DNA: TGTGCCAGCAGAAAGGCCGGGAATGAAAAACTGTTTTTT
V: TRBV29-1; D: NA; size: NA; J: TRBJ2-3; CDR3: CSVVSRGRDTQYF; DNA: TGCAGCGTTGTCAGCAGGGGCCGAGATACGCAGTATTTT
V: TRBV12-5; D: NA; size: NA; J: TRBJ2-6; CDR3: CASASSGANVLTF; DNA: TGTGCTAGTGCCTCCTCTGGGGCCAACGTCCTGACTTTC
V: TRBV28; D: NA; size: NA; J: TRBJ1-1; CDR3: CASSLNPGPEAFF; DNA: TGTGCCAGCAGCCTGAACCCTGGGCCTGAAGCTTTCTTT
V: TRBV5-1; D: TRBD2; size: few; J: TRBJ2-1; CDR3: CASSLASRTSGRGEQFF; DNA: TGCGCCAGCAGCTTGGCTTCGAGGACTAGCGGGAGAGGTGAGCAGTTCTTC
V: TRBV2; D: TRBD1; size: few; J: TRBJ1-2; CDR3: CASRADRDGGYTF; DNA: TGTGCCAGCAGAGCCGACAGGGACGGTGGCTACACCTTC
V: TRBV28; D: NA; size: NA; J: TRBJ2-1; CDR3: CASTYSGYTYNEQFF; DNA: TGTGCCAGCACCTATAGCGGATATACCTACAATGAGCAGTTCTTC
V: TRBV5-1; D: TRBD1; size: few; J: TRBJ1-2; CDR3: CASSLDRVQPNYGYTF; DNA: TGCGCCAGCAGCCTGGACAGGGTGCAACCCAACTATGGCTACACCTTC
V: TRBV28; D: TRBD1; size: NA; J: TRBJ1-1; CDR3: CASSSTGDNTEAFF; DNA: TGTGCCAGCAGTTCTACAGGGGATAACACTGAAGCTTTCTTT
V: TRBV6-6; D: NA; size: NA; J: TRBJ2-7; CDR3: CATQEGGDYEQYF; DNA: TGTGCCACTCAGGAGGGCGGCGACTACGAGCAGTACTTC
V: TRBV2; D: NA; size: NA; J: TRBJ1-2; CDR3: CASSERGYGYTF; DNA: TGTGCCAGCAGTGAGAGGGGGTATGGCTACACCTTC
V: TRBV27; D: TRBD1; size: NA; J: TRBJ1-1; CDR3: CASSVQGRTLNTEAFF; DNA: TGTGCCAGCAGTGTACAGGGGCGCACCCTGAACACTGAAGCTTTCTTT
V: TRBV16; D: TRBD1; size: NA; J: TRBJ2-7; CDR3: CASSQIGQGEQYF; DNA: TGTGCCAGCAGTCAAATAGGACAGGGCGAGCAGTACTTC
V: TRBV4-2; D: NA; size: once; J: TRBJ2-1; CDR3: CASSQDRDSYNEQFF; DNA: TGTGCCAGCAGCCAAGATCGAGACAGTTACAATGAGCAGTTCTTC